The clone carrying this T cell receptor beta chain was seen a few times. The sample originates from a study of blood T cell repertoires in COVID-19. Whole-study context: From the United States, Italy and Spain came samples of acute and convalescent COVID-19. Sample material is recorded as cDNA or gDNA derived from T cells, B-cell-depleted T cells, or PBMCs.

Two consecutive negative NP/OP PCR tests, clearance, or resolved symptoms defined Cohort 3 recovery. From germline, CDR1 is MNHEY and CDR2 SMNVEV (reference sequence). The V end lost 6 bases, the J end lost 0 bases, and 11 bases lay between the germline ends. The CDR3 is 14 amino acids. The assay was immunoSEQ multiplex PCR, and TCRdb's table has in-frame clones only and misses some. The sample holds about 200,000 clones, 65% to 85% seen once. The sequenced sample consisted of PBMCs or T cells enriched from blood (not recorded which). The rearrangement joins TRBV27 to TRBJ1-1; D remains ambiguous. The sequence was collected from a middle-aged man who had recovered from COVID-19. CDR3 residues: CASRPLTLNTEAFF. The CDR3 nucleotides read TGTGCCAGCAGACCTTTGACACTGAACACTGAAGCTTTCTTT.